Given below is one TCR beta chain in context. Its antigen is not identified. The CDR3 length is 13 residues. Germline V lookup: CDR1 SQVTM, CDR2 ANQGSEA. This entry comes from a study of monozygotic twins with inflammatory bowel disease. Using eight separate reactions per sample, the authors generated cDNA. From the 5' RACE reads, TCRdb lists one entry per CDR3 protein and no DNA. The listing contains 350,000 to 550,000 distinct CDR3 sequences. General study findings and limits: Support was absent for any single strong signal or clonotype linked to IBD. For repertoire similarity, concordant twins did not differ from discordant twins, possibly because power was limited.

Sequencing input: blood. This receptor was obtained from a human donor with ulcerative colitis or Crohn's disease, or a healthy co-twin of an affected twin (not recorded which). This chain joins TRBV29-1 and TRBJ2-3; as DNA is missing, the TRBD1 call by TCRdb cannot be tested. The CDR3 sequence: CSVERGITDTQYF.